The clone carrying this T cell receptor (beta chain) was seen repeatedly, ten times or more. Authors of the study amplified TCR beta CDR3 regions from RNA transcripts. Primed by the HTBI set, a first-round RT-PCR was run on the TCR CDR3. TCRdb called the multiplex PCR reads again in MiXCR, with one record for every CDR3 protein. Of roughly 420,000 distinct CDR3 sequences in the sample, 15% to 18% were seen once. This specimen comes from a study of T cells in Graves' hyperthyroidism and ophthalmopathy. There are 16 residues in the CDR3. Trimming left V 0 bases short and J 2 bases short, with 14 bases between. The germline V gene encodes CDR1 KGHSH and CDR2 LQKENI.

This clonotype was sampled from a woman aged 18-29 years with Graves' hyperthyroidism. This rearrangement joins TRBV18 to TRBJ2-7; tentative D call: TRBD2 (6 bases). The material sequenced was blood. The CDR3 protein is CASSPPRSGGAYEQYF. CDR3 bases: TGTGCCAGCTCACCACCGAGAAGTGGCGGGGCCTACGAGCAGTACTTC.